A selection of T cell receptor beta chains follows, all from one sample in a study of control samples from healthy donors and cancer patients. Sequencing was performed with immunoSEQ multiplex PCR; in TCRdb, only in-frame clones are kept and a portion is missing. The repertoire has under 150,000 clones, approximately 90% of them found once; the top ten carry 3.4%. The sample taken for sequencing was blood. The receptor set was obtained from a man aged 35 to 55 in good health. Both conserved end residues are part of each CDR3. A D gene is named only where the DNA matches it firmly. For some rows the clone size is stated as once, few or many, or as a class when expanded; others skip it.

d_call	clone_size	v_call	j_call	cdr3_aa	cdr3_nt
NA	NA	TRBV12-5	TRBJ1-1	CASGPPRGLNTEAFF	TGTGCTAGTGGTCCTCCGAGAGGGTTGAATACTGAAGCTTTCTTT
TRBD1	NA	TRBV9	TRBJ1-1	CASSVEAQGVTEAFF	TGTGCCAGCAGCGTAGAGGCACAGGGGGTCACTGAAGCTTTCTTT
NA	NA	TRBV6-1	TRBJ2-7	CASSDDMGGSYEQYF	TGTGCCAGCAGTGACGACATGGGTGGCTCCTACGAGCAGTACTTC
NA	NA	TRBV7-2	TRBJ2-3	CASSIQGGDTQYF	TGTGCCAGCAGCATACAGGGCGGAGATACGCAGTATTTT
NA	once	TRBV10-2	TRBJ1-2	CASSEERHGYTF	TGCGCCAGCAGTGAGGAGCGGCATGGCTACACCTTC
TRBD1	NA	TRBV19	TRBJ1-3	CASSLRTGIGASGNTIYF	TGTGCCAGTAGTCTAAGGACAGGCATCGGAGCCTCTGGAAACACCATATATTTT
NA	NA	TRBV4-1	TRBJ2-7	CASSQDLTYEQYF	TGCGCCAGCAGCCAAGATCTGACCTACGAGCAGTACTTC
NA	once	TRBV3-1/TRBV3-2	TRBJ1-5	CASSQAGSGQPQHF	TGTGCCAGCAGCCAGGCAGGGTCTGGGCAGCCCCAGCATTTT
NA	once	TRBV25-1	TRBJ1-4	CASSPWGEKLFF	TGTGCCAGCTCCCCTTGGGGTGAAAAACTGTTTTTT
NA	NA	TRBV5-5	TRBJ2-1	CASSLGGQRGREEQFF	TGTGCCAGCAGCTTAGGGGGACAGCGGGGACGGGAGGAGCAGTTCTTC
NA	NA	TRBV9	TRBJ1-2	CASSGGVPGYGYTF	TGTGCCAGCAGCGGAGGGGTCCCCGGCTATGGCTACACCTTC
TRBD2	NA	TRBV7-8	TRBJ2-5	CASTLRRGDGTQYF	TGTGCCAGCACCCTAAGGCGGGGGGACGGGACCCAGTACTTC
NA	NA	TRBV6-6	TRBJ1-1	CASSYPIPPETEAFF	TGTGCCAGCAGTTACCCAATCCCTCCGGAGACTGAAGCTTTCTTT
NA	NA	TRBV24-1	TRBJ2-7	CATGGRSTNEQYF	TGTGCCACCGGGGGCAGGTCTACCAACGAGCAGTACTTC
TRBD1	NA	TRBV9	TRBJ2-1	CASSPGGQGAHNEQFF	TGTGCCAGCAGCCCCGGGGGACAGGGGGCCCACAATGAGCAGTTCTTC